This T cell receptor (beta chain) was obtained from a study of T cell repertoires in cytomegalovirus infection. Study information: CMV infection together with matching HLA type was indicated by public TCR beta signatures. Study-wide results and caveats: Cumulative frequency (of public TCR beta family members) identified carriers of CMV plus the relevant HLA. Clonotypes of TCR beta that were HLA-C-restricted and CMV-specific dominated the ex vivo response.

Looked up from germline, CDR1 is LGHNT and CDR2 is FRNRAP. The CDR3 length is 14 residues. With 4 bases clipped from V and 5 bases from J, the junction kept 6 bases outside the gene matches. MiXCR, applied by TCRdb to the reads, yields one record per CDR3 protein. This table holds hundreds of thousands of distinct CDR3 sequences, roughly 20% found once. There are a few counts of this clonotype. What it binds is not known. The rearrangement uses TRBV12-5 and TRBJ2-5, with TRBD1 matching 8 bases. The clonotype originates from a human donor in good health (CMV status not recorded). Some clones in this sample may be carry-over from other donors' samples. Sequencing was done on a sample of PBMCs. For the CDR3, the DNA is TGTGCTAGTGGTTCTCCAGGGGGCTGGGAGACCCAGTACTTC. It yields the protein CASGSPGGWETQYF.